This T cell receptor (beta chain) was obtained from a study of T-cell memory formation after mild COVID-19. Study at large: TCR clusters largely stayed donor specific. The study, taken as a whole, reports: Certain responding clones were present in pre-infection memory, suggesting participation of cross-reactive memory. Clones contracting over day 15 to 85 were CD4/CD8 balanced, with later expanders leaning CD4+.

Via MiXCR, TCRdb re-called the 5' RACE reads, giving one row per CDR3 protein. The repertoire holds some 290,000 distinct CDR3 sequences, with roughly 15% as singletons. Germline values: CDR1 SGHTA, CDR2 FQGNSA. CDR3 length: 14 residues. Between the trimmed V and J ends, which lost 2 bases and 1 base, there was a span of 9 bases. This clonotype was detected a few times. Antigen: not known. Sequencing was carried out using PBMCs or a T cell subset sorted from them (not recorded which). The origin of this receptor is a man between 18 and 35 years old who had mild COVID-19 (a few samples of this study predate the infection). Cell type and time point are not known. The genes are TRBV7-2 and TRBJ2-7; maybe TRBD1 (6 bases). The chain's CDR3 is CASSLQGTSYEQYF. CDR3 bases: TGTGCCAGCAGCTTACAGGGGACGTCCTACGAGCAGTACTTC.